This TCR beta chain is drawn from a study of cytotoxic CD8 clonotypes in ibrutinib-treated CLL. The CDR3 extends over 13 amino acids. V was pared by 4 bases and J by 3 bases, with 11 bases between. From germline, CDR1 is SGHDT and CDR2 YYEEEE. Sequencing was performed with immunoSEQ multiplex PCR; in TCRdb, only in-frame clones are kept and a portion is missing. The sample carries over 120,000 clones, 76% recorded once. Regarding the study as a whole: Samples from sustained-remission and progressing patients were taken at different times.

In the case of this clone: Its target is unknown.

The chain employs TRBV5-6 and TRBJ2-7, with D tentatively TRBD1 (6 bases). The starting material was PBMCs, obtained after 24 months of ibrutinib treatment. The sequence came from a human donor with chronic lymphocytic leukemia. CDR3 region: CASSRGTVYEQYF. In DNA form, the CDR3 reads TGTGCCAGCAGCAGGGGGACGGTCTACGAGCAGTACTTC.